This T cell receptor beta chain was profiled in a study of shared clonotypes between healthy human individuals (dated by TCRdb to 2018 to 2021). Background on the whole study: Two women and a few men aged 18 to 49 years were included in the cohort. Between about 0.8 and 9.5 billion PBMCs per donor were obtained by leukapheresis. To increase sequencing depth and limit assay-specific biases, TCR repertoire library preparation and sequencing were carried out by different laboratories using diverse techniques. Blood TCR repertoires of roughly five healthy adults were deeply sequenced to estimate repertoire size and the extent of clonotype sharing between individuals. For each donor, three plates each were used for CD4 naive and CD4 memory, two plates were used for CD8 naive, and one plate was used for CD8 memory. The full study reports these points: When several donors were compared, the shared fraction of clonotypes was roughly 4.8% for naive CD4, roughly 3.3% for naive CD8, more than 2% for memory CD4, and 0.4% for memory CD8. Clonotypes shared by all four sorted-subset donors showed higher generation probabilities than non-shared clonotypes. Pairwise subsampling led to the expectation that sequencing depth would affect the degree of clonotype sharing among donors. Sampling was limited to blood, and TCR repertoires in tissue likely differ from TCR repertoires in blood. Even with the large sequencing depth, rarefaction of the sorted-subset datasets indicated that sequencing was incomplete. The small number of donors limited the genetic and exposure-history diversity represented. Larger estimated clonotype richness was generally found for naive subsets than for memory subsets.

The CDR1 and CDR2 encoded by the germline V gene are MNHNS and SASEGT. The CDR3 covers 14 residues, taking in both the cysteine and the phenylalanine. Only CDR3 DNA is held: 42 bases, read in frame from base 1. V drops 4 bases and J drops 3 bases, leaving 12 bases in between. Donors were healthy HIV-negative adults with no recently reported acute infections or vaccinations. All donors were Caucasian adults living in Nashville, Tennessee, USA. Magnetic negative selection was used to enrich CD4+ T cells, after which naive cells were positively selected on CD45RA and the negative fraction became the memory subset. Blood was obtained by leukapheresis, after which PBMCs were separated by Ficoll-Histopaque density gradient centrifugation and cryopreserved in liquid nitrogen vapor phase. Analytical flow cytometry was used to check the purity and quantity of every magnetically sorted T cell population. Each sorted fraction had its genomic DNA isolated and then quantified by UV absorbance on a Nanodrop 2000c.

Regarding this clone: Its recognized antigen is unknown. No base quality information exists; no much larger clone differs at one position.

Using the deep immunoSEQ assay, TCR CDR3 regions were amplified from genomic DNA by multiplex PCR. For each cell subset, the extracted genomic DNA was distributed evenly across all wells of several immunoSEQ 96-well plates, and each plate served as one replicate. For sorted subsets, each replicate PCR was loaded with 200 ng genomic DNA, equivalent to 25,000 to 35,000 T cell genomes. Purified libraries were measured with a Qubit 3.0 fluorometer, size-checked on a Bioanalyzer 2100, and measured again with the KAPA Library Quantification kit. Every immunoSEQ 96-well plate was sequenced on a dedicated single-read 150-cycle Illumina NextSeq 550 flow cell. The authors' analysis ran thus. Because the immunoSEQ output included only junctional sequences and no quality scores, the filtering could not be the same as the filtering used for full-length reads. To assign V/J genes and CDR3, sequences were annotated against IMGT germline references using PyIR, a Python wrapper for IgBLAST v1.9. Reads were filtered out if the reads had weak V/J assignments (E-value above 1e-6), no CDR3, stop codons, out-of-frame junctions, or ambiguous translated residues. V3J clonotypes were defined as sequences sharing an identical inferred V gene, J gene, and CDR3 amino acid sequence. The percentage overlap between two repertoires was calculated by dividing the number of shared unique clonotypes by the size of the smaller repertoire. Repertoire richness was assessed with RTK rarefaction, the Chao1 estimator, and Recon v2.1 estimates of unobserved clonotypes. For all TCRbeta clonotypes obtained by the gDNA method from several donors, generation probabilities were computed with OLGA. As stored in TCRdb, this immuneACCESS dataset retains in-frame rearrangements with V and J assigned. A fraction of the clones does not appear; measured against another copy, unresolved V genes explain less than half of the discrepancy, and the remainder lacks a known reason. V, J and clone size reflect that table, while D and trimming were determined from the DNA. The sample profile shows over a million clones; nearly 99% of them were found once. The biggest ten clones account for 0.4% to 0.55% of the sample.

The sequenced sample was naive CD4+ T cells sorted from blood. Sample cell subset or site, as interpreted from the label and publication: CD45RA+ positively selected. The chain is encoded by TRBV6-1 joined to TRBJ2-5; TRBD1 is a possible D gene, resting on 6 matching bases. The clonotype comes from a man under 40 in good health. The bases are TGTGCCAGCAGTGGAGGGACATATGAAGAGACCCAGTACTTC. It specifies CASSGGTYEETQYF.